These T cell receptor beta chains were read from a single sample in a study of cytomegalovirus exposure and HLA in healthy donors. TCRdb's table, derived via immunoSEQ multiplex PCR, lists solely in-frame clones and lacks some. This repertoire shows 200,000 or so clones, roughly 80% found once; its top ten account for 0.26%. Sequencing input: PBMCs. These receptors were taken from a boy younger than 18 in good health and CMV-seronegative. Each CDR3 is given with its conserved first and last residue.

TRBJ1-4	TRBV7-6	CASSLWEATNEKLFF
TRBJ1-5	TRBV30	CAWSVPGQASNQPQHF
TRBJ2-7	TRBV30	CAWSSGGAGEQYF
TRBJ2-3	TRBV25-1	CASSEQLAPSTDTQYF
TRBJ1-2	TRBV5-1	CASSHTTGGDGYTF
TRBJ2-1	TRBV5-1	CASSLARVELAGKKDNEQFF
TRBJ2-1	TRBV7-9	CASSRDRVYNEQFF
TRBJ2-7	TRBV12-5	CALASRFYEQYF
TRBJ2-1	TRBV28	CASSRPPPAGASYNEQFF
TRBJ2-7	TRBV9	CASSVVASGGAHEQYF
TRBJ1-4	TRBV7-9	CASSLNGGTNEKLFF
TRBJ2-3	TRBV30	CAWGAPNRARTDTQYF
TRBJ1-1	TRBV5-8	CASSLYSLTEAFF
TRBJ2-7	TRBV6-1	CASRTGTSYEQYF
TRBJ2-7	TRBV6-6	CASSTRLAGGHEQYF
TRBJ1-5	TRBV2	CASSVRDRGLRQPQHF
TRBJ2-2	TRBV10-1	CASSAGRTGELFF
TRBJ1-1	TRBV5-1	CASSFVGLEAFF
TRBJ2-7	TRBV5-6	CASSPLLTTGAYEQYF
TRBJ2-7	TRBV27	CASSPGQGAYEQYF
TRBJ2-4	TRBV6-6	CASSFQSGRVNIQYF
TRBJ2-5	TRBV30	CASDPRGTSDRETQYF
TRBJ1-1	TRBV29-1	CSVRQGGTEAFF
TRBJ1-5	TRBV5-6	CASSLGVYSNQPQHF
TRBJ1-6	TRBV9	CASSVGQNSPLHF
TRBJ1-4	TRBV5-1	CASSLAGTGVEKLFF
TRBJ2-4	TRBV11-1	CASSPRDSVGAKNIQYF
TRBJ1-6	TRBV5-4	CASSHTTTNSPLHF
TRBJ1-2	TRBV9	CASSPGEGVGYTF
TRBJ2-3	TRBV9	CASSPLAETGTDTQYF
TRBJ2-1	TRBV30	CAWSGVGGRGNEQFF
TRBJ2-7	TRBV6-5	CASRRQGQYEQYF
TRBJ2-3	TRBV6-5	CASSQRRGGTDTQYF
TRBJ2-1	TRBV10-1	CASSEKGGDWYNEQFF
TRBJ2-7	TRBV11-2	CASSLGRVSEQYF
TRBJ1-1	TRBV6-1	CASGLSVNTEAFF
TRBJ1-2	TRBV6-5	CASSYSTAGAFGYTF
TRBJ1-1	TRBV19	CASSRTRTGMNTEAFF
TRBJ2-7	TRBV5-1	CASSPRGTGGYEQYF
TRBJ2-7	TRBV19	CASSISGGPPYF
TRBJ2-3	TRBV5-1	CASSSRLAGGTDTQYF
TRBJ2-5	TRBV7-9	CASSPSGGGETQYF
TRBJ1-1	TRBV7-3	CASSLTGVYSEAFF
TRBJ2-5	TRBV2	CASRGLAAQETQYF
TRBJ1-1	TRBV5-5	CASSYDINTEAFF
TRBJ2-7	TRBV10-2	CASGRGGYYEQYF
TRBJ2-1	TRBV20-1	CRLGTKQFF
TRBJ2-7	TRBV7-9	CASSSYRYEQYF